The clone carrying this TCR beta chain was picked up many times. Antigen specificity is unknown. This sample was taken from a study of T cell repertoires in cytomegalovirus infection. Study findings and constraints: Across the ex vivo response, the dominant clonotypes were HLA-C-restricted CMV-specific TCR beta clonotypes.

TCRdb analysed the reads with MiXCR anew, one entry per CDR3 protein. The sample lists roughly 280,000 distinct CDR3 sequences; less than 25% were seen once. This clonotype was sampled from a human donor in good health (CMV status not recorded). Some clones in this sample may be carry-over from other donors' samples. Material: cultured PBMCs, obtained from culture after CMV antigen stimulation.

In DNA form, the CDR3 reads TGTGCCAGCAGTTACTCTAGCGGGAGTGGGTCCTACGAGCAGTACGTC. Encoded protein: CASSYSSGSGSYEQYV. The chain uses TRBV6-2 or TRBV6-3 and TRBJ2-7, with 9 nucleotides matching TRBD2. Germline V gives CDR1 MNHEY, CDR2 SVGEGT. Trimming took 0 bases from V and 1 from J; bases not matched to a gene: 4. The CDR3 is made up of 16 amino acids.